The rows below give T cell receptor beta chains drawn from one sample of a study of blood T cell repertoires in COVID-19. Measured with immunoSEQ multiplex PCR; TCRdb has only the in-frame clones, and not every one. The sample holds approximately 250,000 clones, around 90% seen once. What was sequenced was PBMCs or T cells enriched from blood (not recorded which). The source is a woman in her twenties or thirties who had recovered from COVID-19. CDR3s include the opening cysteine and the closing phenylalanine or tryptophan. Fields, in order: V gene, D gene, CDR3 length, clone size, J gene, CDR3 protein, CDR3 DNA. A D gene is named only where the DNA matches it firmly. For some rows the clone size is stated as once, few or many, or as a class when expanded; others skip it.

V: TRBV5-6; D: TRBD2; length: 15; size: once; J: TRBJ2-1; CDR3: CASSLTSGIVNEQFF; DNA: TGTGCCAGCAGCTTGACTAGCGGGATAGTCAATGAGCAGTTCTTC
V: TRBV4-1; D: .; length: 18; size: .; J: TRBJ1-5; CDR3: CASSQDLEGVRPNQPQHF; DNA: TGCGCCAGCAGCCAAGATCTAGAGGGGGTTAGGCCTAATCAGCCCCAGCATTTT
V: TRBV9; D: .; length: 13; size: .; J: TRBJ1-1; CDR3: CASSVGVRTEAFF; DNA: TGTGCCAGCAGCGTAGGGGTCAGGACAGAAGCTTTCTTT
V: TRBV27; D: .; length: 15; size: .; J: TRBJ2-1; CDR3: CASSSFSGAYNEQFF; DNA: TGTGCCAGCAGTTCGTTTAGCGGTGCTTACAATGAGCAGTTCTTC
V: TRBV7-2; D: .; length: 16; size: .; J: TRBJ1-5; CDR3: CASSLGGPQSAQPQHF; DNA: TGTGCCAGCAGCTTAGGGGGCCCACAATCGGCACAGCCCCAGCATTTT
V: TRBV30; D: .; length: 14; size: .; J: TRBJ2-1; CDR3: CAWSVWGLYNEQFF; DNA: TGTGCCTGGAGTGTATGGGGGCTTTACAATGAGCAGTTCTTC
V: TRBV6-5; D: .; length: 15; size: .; J: TRBJ2-1; CDR3: CASMFTGIQGSEQFF; DNA: TGTGCCAGCATGTTTACCGGGATACAGGGAAGCGAGCAGTTCTTC
V: TRBV19; D: TRBD2; length: 13; size: once; J: TRBJ2-3; CDR3: CASRTSGTDTQYF; DNA: TGTGCCAGTAGAACTAGCGGAACAGATACGCAGTATTTT
V: TRBV7-9; D: TRBD2; length: 14; size: .; J: TRBJ2-7; CDR3: CASSLTGGSYEQYF; DNA: TGTGCCAGCAGCTTGACGGGAGGTTCCTACGAGCAGTACTTC
V: TRBV18; D: .; length: 14; size: .; J: TRBJ2-5; CDR3: CASSPPGGVETQYF; DNA: TGTGCCAGCTCACCACCGGGGGGAGTGGAGACCCAGTACTTC
V: TRBV28; D: .; length: 14; size: .; J: TRBJ1-5; CDR3: CASSFRGSGQPQHF; DNA: TGTGCCAGCAGTTTCAGGGGCAGCGGTCAGCCCCAGCATTTT
V: TRBV9; D: TRBD1; length: 14; size: .; J: TRBJ1-5; CDR3: CASSVGDRAQPQHF; DNA: TGTGCCAGCAGCGTAGGGGACAGGGCACAGCCCCAGCATTTT
V: TRBV29-1; D: TRBD1; length: 12; size: .; J: TRBJ2-7; CDR3: CSVSRGTYEQYF; DNA: TGCAGCGTTAGCAGGGGGACCTACGAGCAGTACTTC
V: TRBV2; D: TRBD1; length: 15; size: .; J: TRBJ2-1; CDR3: CASSEDRGGYNEQFF; DNA: TGTGCCAGCAGCGAGGACAGGGGTGGCTACAATGAGCAGTTCTTC
V: TRBV7-9; D: TRBD1; length: 16; size: .; J: TRBJ1-1; CDR3: CASSSRQGLLSSEAFF; DNA: TGTGCCAGCAGCTCCCGACAGGGGCTATTGAGCTCTGAAGCTTTCTTT
V: TRBV7-3; D: TRBD1; length: 14; size: once; J: TRBJ1-2; CDR3: CARNSRDRGYGYTF; DNA: TGTGCCCGGAATTCCCGGGACAGGGGCTATGGCTACACCTTC
V: TRBV27; D: .; length: 16; size: .; J: TRBJ2-1; CDR3: CASSLSPGLSYNEQFF; DNA: TGTGCCAGCAGTTTATCGCCGGGACTCTCCTACAATGAGCAGTTCTTC
V: TRBV7-8; D: .; length: 13; size: .; J: TRBJ1-1; CDR3: CASSEQEGTEAFF; DNA: TGTGCCAGCAGCGAACAGGAGGGCACTGAAGCTTTCTTT
V: TRBV14; D: TRBD1; length: 16; size: .; J: TRBJ1-3; CDR3: CASSQTIPGQGDTIYF; DNA: TGTGCCAGCAGCCAAACCATACCGGGACAGGGTGACACCATATATTTT
V: TRBV7-2; D: TRBD2; length: 17; size: once; J: TRBJ2-7; CDR3: CASSRSGGAPRFGEQYF; DNA: TGTGCCAGCAGCCGGAGCGGGGGGGCCCCCAGGTTCGGCGAGCAGTACTTC
V: TRBV28; D: .; length: 15; size: few; J: TRBJ1-3; CDR3: CASSSLLSSGNTIYF; DNA: TGTGCCAGCAGTTCCCTCTTGAGCTCTGGAAACACCATATATTTT
V: TRBV7-6; D: TRBD2; length: 14; size: once; J: TRBJ2-7; CDR3: CASSYGLAGAEQYF; DNA: TGTGCCAGCAGCTACGGACTAGCGGGAGCCGAGCAGTACTTC
V: TRBV2; D: TRBD2; length: 13; size: .; J: TRBJ2-7; CDR3: CASRSGGAHEQYF; DNA: TGTGCCAGCCGGTCGGGGGGGGCCCACGAGCAGTACTTC
V: TRBV28; D: TRBD1; length: 15; size: .; J: TRBJ1-4; CDR3: CASNSPGQGGEKLFF; DNA: TGTGCCAGCAATTCGCCTGGACAGGGCGGTGAAAAACTGTTTTTT
V: TRBV20-1; D: TRBD1; length: 14; size: .; J: TRBJ2-4; CDR3: CSASPGTGENIQYF; DNA: TGCAGTGCTAGTCCCGGGACAGGGGAAAACATTCAGTACTTC
V: TRBV3-1/TRBV3-2; D: TRBD1; length: 17; size: .; J: TRBJ2-2; CDR3: CASSQEVNRGNLWELFF; DNA: TGTGCCAGCAGCCAAGAAGTGAACAGGGGTAACTTGTGGGAGCTGTTTTTT